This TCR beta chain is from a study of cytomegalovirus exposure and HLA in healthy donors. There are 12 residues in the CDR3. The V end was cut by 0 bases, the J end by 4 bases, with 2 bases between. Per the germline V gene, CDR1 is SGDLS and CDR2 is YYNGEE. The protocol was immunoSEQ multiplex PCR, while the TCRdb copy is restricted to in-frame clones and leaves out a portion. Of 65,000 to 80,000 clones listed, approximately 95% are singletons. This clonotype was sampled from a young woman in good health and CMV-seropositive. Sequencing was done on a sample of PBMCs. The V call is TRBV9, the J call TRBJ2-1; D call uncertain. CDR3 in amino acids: CASSVAYNEQFF. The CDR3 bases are TGTGCCAGCAGCGTAGCTTACAATGAGCAGTTCTTC. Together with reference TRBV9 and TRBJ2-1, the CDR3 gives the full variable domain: DSGVTQTPKHLITATGQRVTLRCSPRSGDLSVYWYQQSLDQGLQFLIQYYNGEERAKGNILERFSAQQFPDLHSELNLSSLELGDSALYFCASSVAYNEQFFGPGTRLTVL.